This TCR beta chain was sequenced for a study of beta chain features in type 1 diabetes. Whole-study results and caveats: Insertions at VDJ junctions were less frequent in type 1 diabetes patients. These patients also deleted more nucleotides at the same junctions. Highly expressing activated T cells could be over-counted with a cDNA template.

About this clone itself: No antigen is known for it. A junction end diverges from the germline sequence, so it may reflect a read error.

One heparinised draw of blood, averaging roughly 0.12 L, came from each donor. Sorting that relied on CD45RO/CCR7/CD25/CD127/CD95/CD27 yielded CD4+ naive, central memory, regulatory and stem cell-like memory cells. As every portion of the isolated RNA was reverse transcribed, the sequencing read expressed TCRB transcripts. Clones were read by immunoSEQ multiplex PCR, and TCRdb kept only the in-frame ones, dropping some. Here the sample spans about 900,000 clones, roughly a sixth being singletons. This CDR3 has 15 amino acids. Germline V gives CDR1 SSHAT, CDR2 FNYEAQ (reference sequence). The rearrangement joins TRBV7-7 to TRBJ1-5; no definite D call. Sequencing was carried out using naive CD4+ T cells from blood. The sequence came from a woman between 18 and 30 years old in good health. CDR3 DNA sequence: TGTGCTAGCAGCTTTCAGGATACTAGCAATCAGCCCCAGCATTTT. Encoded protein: CASSFQDTSNQPQHF.